This is a list of T cell receptor beta chains from one sample in a study of cytomegalovirus exposure and HLA in healthy donors. TCRdb's copy holds only in-frame clones and misses some; the assay was immunoSEQ multiplex PCR. The listing records about 130,000 clones. Input material: PBMCs. Receptors originate from a woman aged 40 to 50 in good health and CMV-seronegative. The CDR3 runs from the conserved cysteine through the conserved F or W. The D gene is left open where the match is weak.

d_call j_call v_call cdr3_nt cdr3_aa
TRBD1 TRBJ2-5 TRBV7-9 TGTGCCAGCAGCCGGACAGGCCAAGAGACCCAGTACTTC CASSRTGQETQYF
TRBD2 TRBJ2-7 TRBV10-3 TGTGCCGTACGCAGCGGGGGGATCGGAGTTCACGAGCAGTACTTC CAVRSGGIGVHEQYF
- TRBJ2-7 TRBV6-1 TGTGCCAGCAGGCACAGGGACTCCTACGAGCAGTACTTC CASRHRDSYEQYF
- TRBJ2-7 TRBV2 TGTGCCAGCAGTGAATGGCTAGCTCGGGGCGAGCAGTACTTC CASSEWLARGEQYF
- TRBJ1-1 TRBV28 TGTGCCAGCAGCCGCGGGACGGCGAACACTGAAGCTTTCTTT CASSRGTANTEAFF
- TRBJ1-4 TRBV7-2 TGTGCCAGCAGAGAGGACAGATATGAAAAACTGTTTTTT CASREDRYEKLFF
TRBD2 TRBJ2-5 TRBV9 TGTGCCAGCAGCGAGGGACTAGCGGGGGGAATCCAAGAGACCCAGTACTTC CASSEGLAGGIQETQYF
- TRBJ1-2 TRBV13 TGTGCCAGCAGCTCCAGTGGCCTTTATGGCTACACCTTC CASSSSGLYGYTF
TRBD2 TRBJ2-1 TRBV6-4 TGTGCCAGCAGTGACTCAAGCGGGGGGGCTTGGAATGAGCAGTTCTTC CASSDSSGGAWNEQFF
TRBD1 TRBJ2-3 TRBV4-3 TGCGCCAGCAGCCAAGATTGGAGACAGGGCGCAGATACGCAGTATTTT CASSQDWRQGADTQYF
- TRBJ1-2 TRBV28 TGTGCCAGCAGTTTATTAGGGGATGGGGCTTTGGGGGGCTACACCTTC CASSLLGDGALGGYTF
- TRBJ2-7 TRBV6-6 TGTGCCAGCAGTCCCGGGACACCCGATTACTACGAGCAGTACTTC CASSPGTPDYYEQYF
TRBD1 TRBJ1-2 TRBV13 TGTGCCAGCAGCCGCTCGGGCAGGGGGCCTGGCTACACCTTC CASSRSGRGPGYTF
- TRBJ1-1 TRBV4-3 TGCGCCAGCAGCCTGACGGGGAACACTGAAGCTTTCTTT CASSLTGNTEAFF
- TRBJ1-1 TRBV7-8 TGTGCCAGCATCCGGACATCTTTGAACACTGAAGCTTTCTTT CASIRTSLNTEAFF
- TRBJ2-3 TRBV6-5 TGTGCCAGCAGTTATAGAGATACGCAGTATTTT CASSYRDTQYF
- TRBJ2-3 TRBV28 TGTGCCAGCAGTTCGACAGGTTTCCTCACAGATACGCAGTATTTT CASSSTGFLTDTQYF
- TRBJ1-2 TRBV10-3 TGTGCCATCACCACTGAGGTTACCTCCTATGGCTACACCTTC CAITTEVTSYGYTF
- TRBJ1-1 TRBV28 TGTGCCAGCAGTTTACAATTGACAAAAATGAACACTGAAGCTTTCTTT CASSLQLTKMNTEAFF
TRBD1 TRBJ1-4 TRBV6-1 TGTGCCAGCAGACCAGGGGGCGCCGGTGAAAAACTGTTTTTT CASRPGGAGEKLFF
- TRBJ2-3 TRBV11-2 TGTGCCAGCAGCTTAGATTGGGCAGGCACAGATACGCAGTATTTT CASSLDWAGTDTQYF
- TRBJ1-5 TRBV28 TGTGCCAGCAGTTCGGGCGGGTATGCTTATCAGCCCCAGCATTTT CASSSGGYAYQPQHF
- TRBJ1-1 TRBV28 TGTGCCAGCAGTTTACTTCGGGGGAACACTGAAGCTTTCTTT CASSLLRGNTEAFF
TRBD1 TRBJ1-2 TRBV10-3 TGTGCCATCAGAGACACCGGGACAGGCTATGGCTACACCTTC CAIRDTGTGYGYTF
TRBD1 TRBJ1-1 TRBV6-5 TGTGCCAGCACCTCCGGACAGGGGGGCACTGAAGCTTTCTTT CASTSGQGGTEAFF
TRBD1 TRBJ1-2 TRBV6-5 TGTGCCAGCAGTCCATTAACAGGGGAAGGCTACACCTTC CASSPLTGEGYTF
- TRBJ1-6 TRBV7-9 TGTGCCAGCAGCTTTCCTGGTCCCGGTTCACCCCTCCACTTT CASSFPGPGSPLHF
- TRBJ1-1 TRBV20-1 TGCAGTGCTAGAGATTGGGAGAAAGCTTTCTTT CSARDWEKAFF
- TRBJ1-1 TRBV5-1 TGCGCCAGCAGCTTGGTTGGAGGGCAAACTGAAGCCTTCTTT CASSLVGGQTEAFF
- TRBJ1-3 TRBV6-6 TGTGCCAGCAGTACAGGGATCTCTGGAAACACCATATATTTT CASSTGISGNTIYF
TRBD1 TRBJ1-4 TRBV2 TGTGCCAGCAAGGGACAGGTATTAGAAAAACTGTTTTTT CASKGQVLEKLFF